Presented here are 27 T cell receptor beta chains from one specimen sequenced in a study of T cell repertoires in cytomegalovirus infection. TCRdb re-derived calls from the reads in MiXCR, one entry per CDR3 protein. The sample has hundreds of thousands of distinct CDR3 sequences, roughly 30% seen once. No antigen is known for these receptors. Sequencing used cultured PBMCs, obtained from culture after CMV antigen stimulation. The receptors were sampled from a human donor in good health (CMV status not recorded). Some clones in this sample may be carry-over from other donors' samples.

The sample holds many counts of this clonotype. The V call is TRBV7-6, the J call TRBJ2-1, with 7 bases matching TRBD2. Germline values: CDR1 SGHVS, CDR2 FNYEAQ. The CDR3 runs to 15 residues. V lost 2 bases to trimming and J lost 8 bases; unmatched junction nucleotides: 9. Here the CDR3 DNA reads TGTGCCAGCAGCTTAAGTCTCGGCGGGGGTGATGAGCAGTTCTTC. This translates into CASSLSLGGGDEQFF.

This sequence joins TRBV7-2 and TRBJ2-1; 8 nucleotides line up with TRBD2. Germline V lookup: CDR1 SGHTA, CDR2 FQGNSA. Trimming at V came to 1 base and at J to 8 bases, leaving 7 bases not matched to a gene. The CDR3 loop spans 15 amino acids. The CDR3 sequence: CASSLGGGRGDEQFF. DNA of the CDR3: TGTGCCAGCAGCTTAGGCGGGGGGCGAGGCGATGAGCAGTTCTTC.

This clonotype showed up just a few times. The chain recombines TRBV15 with TRBJ2-5; D unclear. Trimming pared 3 bases from V and 2 bases from J, leaving 7 bases between. The CDR3 sequence is 13 residues long. Per the germline V gene, CDR1 is LNHNV and CDR2 is YYDKDF (reference sequence). The CDR3, as DNA: TGTGCCACCAGCAGGGTGGGGCAAGAGACCCAGTACTTC. It encodes CATSRVGQETQYF.

This clonotype was picked up a small number of times. The rearrangement uses TRBV20-1 and TRBJ1-1, with 7 bases identical to TRBD1. Unmatched junction bases numbered 12, after V lost 2 bases and J lost 0 bases. CDR1 and CDR2 (germline): DFQATT, SNEGSKA (reference sequence). CDR3 length: 17 residues. DNA of the CDR3: TGCAGTGCTAGACTCATTGTCCCGGGACAGTTGAACACTGAAGCTTTCTTT. Protein sequence: CSARLIVPGQLNTEAFF.

This clonotype was seen a few times. The chain combines TRBV12-3 or TRBV12-4 with TRBJ1-5, with D tentatively TRBD1 (6 bases). With 3 bases removed from V and 4 bases from J, the gap between germline ends came to 10 bases. The CDR3 sequence is 14 residues long. The DNA for the CDR3 is TGTGCCAGCAGTTTCGGGACACCAAATCAGCCCCAGCATTTT. Protein: CASSFGTPNQPQHF.

The CDR3 region has the DNA TGTGCCAGCAGCTTGATACAGGGGGCTGGCTACACCTTC. Translated: CASSLIQGAGYTF. The rearrangement uses TRBV7-2 and TRBJ1-2, with 9 bases lining up with TRBD1. V lost 3 bases and J lost 7; bases outside the gene matches: 3. The CDR3 runs to 13 residues. Germline V gives CDR1 SGHTA, CDR2 FQGNSA. Combining the CDR3 with reference TRBV7-2 and TRBJ1-2 gives the whole variable domain GAGVSQSPSNKVTEKGKDVELRCDPISGHTALYWYRQSLGQGLEFLIYFQGNSAPDKSGLPSDRFSAERTGGSVSTLTIQRTQQEDSAVYLCASSLIQGAGYTFGSGTRLTVV.

This clonotype has more than one count but fewer than ten. The chain employs TRBV11-2 and TRBJ2-1; D remains ambiguous. The CDR3 length is 16 residues. The germline V gene encodes CDR1 SGHAT and CDR2 FQNNGV. V was clipped by 1 base and J by 0 bases, with 10 bases between them. This CDR3 reads CASSLGRASSYNEQFF. CDR3 nucleotides: TGTGCCAGCAGCTTAGGTCGGGCGAGCTCCTACAATGAGCAGTTCTTC.

The CDR3 loop is CASSLKYRDRTYGYTF. CDR3 nucleotide sequence: TGTGCCAGCAGCTTAAAGTACCGGGACAGGACCTATGGCTACACCTTC. This chain links TRBV7-2 with TRBJ1-2, with TRBD1 identical over 8 bases. The CDR3 totals 16 residues. Per germline, CDR1 SGHTA and CDR2 FQGNSA. The V gene end was trimmed by 2 bases and the J gene end by 4 bases; junction bases not matched to a gene: 9.

The rearrangement links TRBV7-9 to TRBJ2-3, with D unclear. The CDR3 covers 16 residues. Germline V gene data show CDR1 as SEHNR and CDR2 as FQNEAQ (reference sequence). V was cut by 1 base and J by 0 bases, with 11 bases left in between. Here the CDR3 DNA reads TGTGCCAGCAGCTTAGTCGGAACTATCAGCACAGATACGCAGTATTTT. Protein: CASSLVGTISTDTQYF.

The chain carries TRBV27 and TRBJ2-1; TRBD2 aligns across 7 bases. With V trimmed by 10 bases and J by 2 bases, 11 bases remained unmatched. The V gene's germline CDR1 is MNHEY and CDR2 SMNVEV (reference sequence). The CDR3 totals 15 residues. CDR3 in DNA: TGTGCCACCTCTCGACTAGCCCAGACCTACAATGAGCAGTTCTTC. This translates into CATSRLAQTYNEQFF.

The rearrangement uses TRBV6-1 and TRBJ2-5; D is unresolved. Trimming stripped 2 bases from V and 4 bases from J, with 8 bases between. Germline values: CDR1 MNHNS, CDR2 SASEGT. This CDR3 is built from 13 residues. The CDR3 DNA follows: TGTGCCAGCAGTGAATTCGACGGAGAGACCCAGTACTTC. It translates to CASSEFDGETQYF.

In its sample, this clonotype was seen a few times. CDR3 nucleotide sequence: TGCGCCAGCAGCTTGGCAGCGGCGGGGGGGCCCGGGGAGACCCAGTACTTC. Encoded protein: CASSLAAAGGPGETQYF. The gene calls are TRBV5-1 and TRBJ2-5; 9 bases map to TRBD2. CDR1 is SGHRS and CDR2 is YFSETQ in the germline V gene. The CDR3 loop spans 17 amino acids. V lost 0 bases, J lost 5 bases, and 11 bases stayed unmatched.

This clonotype was observed a few times. This chain joins TRBV5-1 and TRBJ1-1; 10 bases match TRBD1. V shed 3 bases, J shed 6 bases, and the junction held 8 bases outside the gene matches. The CDR3 is 15 residues long. Germline V gene sequence: CDR1 SGHRS, CDR2 YFSETQ. CDR3 nucleotide sequence: TGCGCCAGCAGCTACTGGACAGGGGGGGCCGCTGAAGCTTTCTTT. Translated: CASSYWTGGAAEAFF.

The sample holds a few counts of this clonotype. The rearrangement links TRBV6-2 or TRBV6-3 to TRBJ2-3; 9 nucleotides match TRBD2. With 0 bases clipped from V and 2 bases from J, the junction kept 6 bases outside the gene matches. Per germline, CDR1 MNHEY and CDR2 SVGEGT. The CDR3 runs to 17 residues. The CDR3 loop reads CASSYSLAGGPTDTQYF. The CDR3 region has the DNA TGTGCCAGCAGTTACTCCTTGGCGGGAGGGCCCACAGATACGCAGTATTTT.

The sample holds many counts of this clonotype. The J gene is TRBJ2-6, the V gene TRBV7-2; 15 bases align to TRBD2. The ends lost 5 bases at V and 2 bases at J; junction bases unmatched: 4. The CDR3 spans 18 residues. Germline V gene data show CDR1 as SGHTA and CDR2 as FQGNSA. The DNA of the CDR3 is TGTGCCAGCAGCCCTGGACTAGCGGGGGGGACTGGGGCCAACGTCCTGACTTTC. This codes for CASSPGLAGGTGANVLTF.

The chain uses TRBV4-1 and TRBJ1-6; D is unclear. The V and J ends lost 8 bases and 14 bases respectively, with 16 bases between them. Germline CDR1 reads MGHRA; CDR2 reads YSYEKL. The CDR3 totals 12 residues. The CDR3 loop is CASGHSAMALHF. The CDR3, as DNA: TGCGCCAGCGGGCACAGCGCAATGGCCCTCCACTTT.

The chain links TRBV5-1 to TRBJ2-1, with 8 bases identical to TRBD2. V gave up 0 bases and J gave up 3 bases; unmatched junction bases: 8. Germline values: CDR1 SGHRS, CDR2 YFSETQ. This CDR3 is built from 17 residues. CDR3 in amino acids: CASSLDTPGLGYNEQFF. CDR3 sequence (DNA): TGCGCCAGCAGCTTGGATACACCGGGACTAGGCTACAATGAGCAGTTCTTC.

The chain couples TRBV6-6 to TRBJ1-1; D is perhaps TRBD1 (5 bases). V was cut by 7 bases and J by 1 base, with 16 bases left in between. Germline-derived CDR1 and CDR2 are MNHNY and SVGAGI (reference sequence). The CDR3 length is 15 residues. The chain's CDR3 is CASKTPGTSNTEAFF. CDR3 bases: TGTGCCAGCAAAACCCCCGGGACGTCGAACACTGAAGCTTTCTTT.

There are a few counts of this clonotype. The chain joins TRBV6-6 to TRBJ1-1, with a possible D match to TRBD1 (5 bases). CDR1 is MNHNY and CDR2 is SVGAGI in the germline V gene (reference sequence). V dropped 8 bases and J dropped 0 bases, with 13 bases sitting between them. The CDR3 has 14 amino acids. The CDR3 DNA reads TGTGCCAGCCGGGGGGGTTCTCTGAACACTGAAGCTTTCTTT. Translation: CASRGGSLNTEAFF.

CDR3 sequence reads: CATTSGGGPDTQYF. The CDR3 nucleotides read TGTGCCACCACCTCCGGCGGGGGACCAGATACGCAGTATTTT. This chain joins TRBV10-3 and TRBJ2-3; 7 bases agree with TRBD2. The CDR3 covers 14 residues. J was trimmed by 4 bases and V by 10 bases; bases with no gene match: 11. In germline, CDR1 is ENHRY, CDR2 SYGVKD.

There are a few counts of this clonotype. The chain employs TRBV20-1 and TRBJ2-3; D call uncertain. Germline lookup yields CDR1 DFQATT and CDR2 SNEGSKA (reference sequence). Trimming removed 2 bases at V and 3 bases at J, with 9 bases between. This CDR3 has 13 residues. The CDR3 nucleotides read TGCAGTGCTAGAAAGGGTCGGACAGATACGCAGTATTTT. Encoded protein: CSARKGRTDTQYF.

This clonotype was observed at least ten times. The chain uses TRBV7-2 and TRBJ2-1; possibly TRBD2 for D (5 bases). The CDR3 runs 15 residues. V was trimmed by 5 bases and J by 7 bases, leaving 18 bases between them. CDR1 SGHTA and CDR2 FQGNSA come from the germline V gene. The CDR3 sequence: CASSLGGATGNEQFF. The CDR3 DNA is TGTGCCAGCAGCCTCGGAGGCGCCACGGGGAATGAGCAGTTCTTC.

This clonotype came up many times. The gene calls are TRBV7-6 and TRBJ2-5, with 7 bases aligning to TRBD2. This CDR3 has 14 amino acids. Germline trimming cut 6 bases from V and 4 bases from J; bases unmatched to any gene: 8. Germline V gene sequence: CDR1 SGHVS, CDR2 FNYEAQ. The CDR3: CASSKNSGGETQYF. The CDR3 coding sequence is TGTGCCAGCAGTAAGAATTCGGGGGGAGAGACCCAGTACTTC. The full variable domain, rest sourced from reference TRBV7-6 and TRBJ2-5, is GAGVSQSPRYKVTKRGQDVALRCDPISGHVSLYWYRQALGQGPEFLTYFNYEAQQDKSGLPNDRFSAERPEGSISTLTIQRTEQRDSAMYRCASSKNSGGETQYFGPGTRLLVL.

This clonotype was seen at least ten times. The chain couples TRBV7-2 to TRBJ2-1; unclear D gene. The CDR3 has 15 amino acids. The germline V gene has CDR1 SGHTA and CDR2 FQGNSA. V was clipped by 6 bases and J by 5 bases, with 17 bases between them. DNA for the CDR3: TGTGCCAGCAGTCCCGATGCATTCACTAACAATGAGCAGTTCTTC. It yields the protein CASSPDAFTNNEQFF.

The V and J genes are TRBV12-3 or TRBV12-4 and TRBJ2-1, with D possibly TRBD2 on 5 matching bases. The CDR3 contains 17 residues. The V gene lost 5 bases and the J gene lost 0 bases, with 17 bases spanning the gap. CDR3 protein: CASSPSDFANSYNEQFF. In DNA form, the CDR3 reads TGTGCCAGCAGTCCCTCGGACTTTGCCAACTCCTACAATGAGCAGTTCTTC.

This chain joins TRBV5-1 and TRBJ2-7; 9 bases agree with TRBD2. The CDR3 spans 16 residues. Trimming took 0 bases from V and 3 from J; bases not matched to a gene: 7. Germline CDR1 and CDR2: SGHRS and YFSETQ. CDR3 loop: CASSLAAGGNYYEQYF. Written as DNA, the CDR3 is TGCGCCAGCAGCTTGGCCGCGGGGGGGAATTACTACGAGCAGTACTTC. Full variable domain (missing parts from reference TRBV5-1 and TRBJ2-7): KAGVTQTPRYLIKTRGQQVTLSCSPISGHRSVSWYQQTPGQGLQFLFEYFSETQRNKGNFPGRFSGRQFSNSRSEMNVSTLELGDSALYLCASSLAAGGNYYEQYFGPGTRLTVT.

The chain recombines TRBV2 with TRBJ2-3; 10 nucleotides match TRBD2. CDR3 size: 18 residues. Per germline, CDR1 SNHLY and CDR2 FYNNEI. The ends lost 1 base at V and 0 bases at J; junction bases unmatched: 7. CDR3 in DNA: TGTGCCAGCAGTGAAGGGCCTAGCGGGGGCCAAAGCACAGATACGCAGTATTTT. Protein sequence: CASSEGPSGGQSTDTQYF. Drawing the rest from reference TRBV2 and TRBJ2-3, the complete variable domain is EPEVTQTPSHQVTQMGQEVILRCVPISNHLYFYWYRQILGQKVEFLVSFYNNEISEKSEIFDDQFSVERPDGSNFTLKIRSTKLEDSAMYFCASSEGPSGGQSTDTQYFGPGTRLTVL.